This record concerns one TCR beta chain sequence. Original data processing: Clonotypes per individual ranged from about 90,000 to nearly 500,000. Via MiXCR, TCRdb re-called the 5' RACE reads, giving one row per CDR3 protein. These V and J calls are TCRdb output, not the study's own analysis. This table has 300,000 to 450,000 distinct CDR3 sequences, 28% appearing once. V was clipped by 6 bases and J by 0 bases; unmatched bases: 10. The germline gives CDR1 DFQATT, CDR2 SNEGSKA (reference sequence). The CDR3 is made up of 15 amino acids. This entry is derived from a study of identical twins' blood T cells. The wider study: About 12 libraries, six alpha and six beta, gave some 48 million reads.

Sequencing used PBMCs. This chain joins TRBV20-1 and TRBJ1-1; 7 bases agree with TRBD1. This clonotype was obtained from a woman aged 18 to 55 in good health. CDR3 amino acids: CSARIPGQMNTEAFF. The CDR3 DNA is TGCAGTGCCAGAATCCCGGGACAGATGAACACTGAAGCTTTCTTT.